A single T cell receptor beta chain is shown here with its context. The junction shows a germline mismatch at one end, possibly a read error. The data stem from a study of early T cells in non-severe SARS-CoV-2 infection. Via MiXCR, TCRdb re-called the 5' RACE reads, giving one row per CDR3 protein. The sample holds roughly 57,000 distinct CDR3 sequences, approximately 12% seen once. CDR3 length equals 17 residues. Germline CDR1 SGHNT, CDR2 YENEEA. Sequencing was performed on whole blood. The clonotype comes from an adult who was a healthcare worker with PCR-confirmed SARS-CoV-2 infection or an uninfected control (not recorded which). This sequence joins TRBV11-3 and TRBJ2-3; 10 bases are shared with TRBD2. Written as DNA, the CDR3 is TGTACCAGCAGCCGAAGGGGTAGCGGGGGGTCCACAGATACGCAGTATTTT. Translated: CTSSRRGSGGSTDTQYF.